This TCR beta chain comes out of a study of vaccination and CD4 T cells after COVID-19. For the study at large: Once diagnosed, patients had post-COVID samples drawn a median about 110 days later (range 35 to 161). Whole-study findings and limits: Researchers report that a median roughly 90% of reactive clones in convalescent patients surfaced only post-vaccination. Within the convalescent patients, spike mono-reactivity was found in 304 of 307 vaccine-specific clones.

Sequencing of the DNA from cultured CD4+ T cells was carried out with the Oncomine TCR Beta short-read assay. A single record per CDR3 protein comes from TCRdb applying MiXCR to the PCR reads. The sample shows over 8,000 distinct CDR3 sequences, roughly 60% of them seen only once. Treatment described: approximately 11-day PBMC culture with coronavirus spike peptide pools or control peptides (ViraFEST assay). The authors cultured some 1.9 million PBMCs per well with 7.5 to 10 IU/ml IL-2 and 10 ug/ml peptide pools. Notes on this clonotype: Its specificity is unknown.

From germline, CDR1 is SGHRS and CDR2 YFSETQ. This CDR3 contains 15 residues. V was shortened by 4 bases and J by 2 bases, with 16 bases between the two germline ends. The receptor was derived from a human donor who had recovered from COVID-19. Sequenced input: CD4+ T cells from blood, cultured in vitro. V usage is TRBV5-1 and J usage is TRBJ2-7; either TRBD1 or TRBD2 may supply D (5 bases each). CDR3 nucleotides: TGCGCCAGCAGCCCTTCCGGGACGGCCGCCTACGAGCAGTACTTC. Translating gives CASSPSGTAAYEQYF.